Listed here are 20 T cell receptor beta chains from one sample, sequenced in a study of vaccination and CD4 T cells after COVID-19 (dated by TCRdb to between 2021 and 2024). Their antigens are not known. The library was generated by PCR. The sequencer was an Illumina iSeq 100. DNA from cultured CD4+ T cells was subjected to TCR sequencing with the Oncomine TCR Beta short-read assay at the Johns Hopkins FTIC core. TCRdb trimmed public reads at Q25 via fastp, called clones via MiXCR and kept in-frame beta chains. Under each unique CDR3 protein, matching rows form one entry showing the most common genes and DNA. Within this sample are tens of thousands of distinct CDR3 sequences, with 28% of them counted one time only. The ten most abundant clones make up roughly 7.1% of the sample. The time point label, read with the paper, signifies: late sampling 161 to 241 days after vaccination in a few convalescent patients. According to the study, the label for this sample's treatment or condition signals: approximately 9-day PBMC culture with coronavirus spike peptide pools or control peptides (ViraFEST assay).

Material: CD4+ T cells from blood, cultured in vitro, obtained about 7 months after SARS-CoV-2 vaccination. The receptors shown here come from a human donor who had recovered from COVID-19.

The CDR3 spells CASSLYQGLGEQYF. Here the CDR3 DNA reads TGTGCCAGCAGCTTATATCAGGGGCTAGGTGAGCAGTACTTC. The chain carries TRBV11-2 and TRBJ2-7, with D possibly matching TRBD1 (6 bases). V was pared by 2 bases and J by 7 bases, with 15 bases between. The CDR3 extends over 14 amino acids. From germline, CDR1 is SGHAT and CDR2 FQNNGV.

V usage is TRBV6-2 or TRBV6-3 and J usage is TRBJ2-3, with D perhaps TRBD2 (5 bases). CDR1 and CDR2 (germline): MNHEY, SVGEGT. This CDR3 contains 13 residues. The germline V and J ends were trimmed by 0 bases and 9 bases, with 10 bases remaining between them. CDR3 in amino acids: CASSYSGRGTQYF. The CDR3 region has the DNA TGTGCCAGCAGTTACTCGGGGAGAGGCACGCAGTATTTT.

This chain links TRBV6-4 with TRBJ2-7, with 8 bases lining up with TRBD1. This CDR3 is 14 amino acids long. Per germline, CDR1 MRHNA and CDR2 SNTAGT. Unmatched junction bases numbered 6, after V lost 4 bases and J lost 4 bases. CDR3 residues: CASSGSRQGYEQYF. DNA of the CDR3: TGTGCCAGCAGTGGAAGCCGACAGGGGTACGAGCAGTACTTC.

At least ten counts were recorded for this clonotype. This chain links TRBV20-1 with TRBJ2-3; 10 nucleotides line up with TRBD2. The CDR3 loop spans 19 amino acids. CDR1 DFQATT and CDR2 SNEGSKA come from the germline V gene (reference sequence). V was pared by 1 base and J by 1 base, with 14 bases of the junction left unmatched. The CDR3 loop reads CSARGYLAGDTSRTDTQYF. The DNA for the CDR3 is TGCAGTGCTAGAGGTTATCTAGCGGGAGACACCTCGCGCACAGATACGCAGTATTTT.

This clonotype was counted a single time. The V call is TRBV5-1, the J call TRBJ2-7, with 8 bases identical to TRBD2. Germline trimming cut 3 bases from V and 6 bases from J; bases unmatched to any gene: 5. The CDR3 loop spans 13 amino acids. CDR1 is SGHRS, CDR2 YFSETQ, per germline. CDR3 region: CASSSGGGPEQYF. The CDR3 region has the DNA TGCGCCAGCAGCTCCGGGGGGGGACCCGAGCAGTACTTC.

This clonotype was seen a few times. The CDR3 region has the DNA TGTGCCGTGAGACAGGCGAGCTCCTACGAGCAGTACTTC. Translation gives CAVRQASSYEQYF. This sequence joins TRBV2 and TRBJ2-7, with a weak D call TRBD1 (6 bases). The CDR3 length is 13 residues. In germline, CDR1 is SNHLY, CDR2 FYNNEI. Trimming left V 11 bases short and J 0 bases short, with 14 bases between.

This clonotype has just one count. The chain carries TRBV28 and TRBJ1-2; possibly TRBD1 for D (5 bases). The CDR3 covers 14 residues. From germline, CDR1 is MDHEN and CDR2 SYDVKM. Trimming left V 2 bases short and J 2 bases short, with 9 bases between. The CDR3 region is CASSLGSGNYGYTF. The CDR3 DNA reads TGTGCCAGCAGTTTAGGATCAGGGAACTATGGCTACACCTTC.

The V and J genes are TRBV4-2 and TRBJ2-7; 9 nucleotides align to TRBD1. Trimming took 1 base from V and 3 from J; bases not matched to a gene: 4. Per the germline V gene, CDR1 is LGHNA and CDR2 is YNFKEQ. The CDR3 is 15 amino acids. In DNA form, the CDR3 reads TGTGCCAGCAGCCAAGGACAGGGGGGAAACTACGAGCAGTACTTC. Its protein product is CASSQGQGGNYEQYF.

This clonotype was picked up a small number of times. The rearrangement uses TRBV19 and TRBJ2-7; possibly TRBD1 for D (6 bases). CDR1 LNHDA and CDR2 SQIVND come from the germline V gene (reference sequence). Trimming left V 1 base short and J 3 bases short, with 13 bases between. CDR3 length equals 15 residues. The CDR3 coding sequence is TGTGCCAGTAGTATAGGTGGGGGCGGATTCTACGAGCAGTACTTC. Translation gives CASSIGGGGFYEQYF.

The CDR3 reads CSVEVNTNTEAFF. The CDR3 coding sequence is TGCAGCGTTGAGGTTAACACGAACACTGAAGCTTTCTTT. The J gene is TRBJ1-1, the V gene TRBV29-1; the D is unclear. CDR3 size: 13 residues. The V and J ends lost 3 bases and 1 base respectively, with 9 bases between them. From germline, CDR1 is SQVTM and CDR2 ANQGSEA. The full variable domain, with the rest looked up from reference TRBV29-1 and TRBJ1-1, is SAVISQKPSRDICQRGTSLTIQCQVDSQVTMMFWYRQQPGQSLTLIATANQGSEATYESGFVIDKFPISRPNLTFSTLTVSNMSPEDSSIYLCSVEVNTNTEAFFGQGTRLTVV.

This clonotype occurred a few times. The chain carries TRBV19 and TRBJ1-1, with 9 bases lining up with TRBD1. The germline gives CDR1 LNHDA, CDR2 SQIVND (reference sequence). The trim removed 5 bases at V and 1 base at J, leaving 8 bases unmatched. This CDR3 spans 16 amino acids. CDR3 protein: CASSPRTGAGNTEAFF. The CDR3 DNA reads TGTGCCAGTAGTCCTCGGACAGGGGCAGGGAACACTGAAGCTTTCTTT.

The V gene is TRBV21-1, the J gene TRBJ1-5; the tabulated D call, TRBD1, remains unverified against the DNA. TRBV21-1 is recorded as a pseudogene. The length of the CDR3 is 16 residues. This CDR3 reads CASSKEGWGGNQPQHF. CDR3 coding DNA: TGTGCCAGCAGCAAAGAAGGGTGGGGGGGCAATCAGCCCCAGCATTTT.

The table lists this clonotype with a few counts. CDR3 amino acids: CSAHEDTQYF. In DNA form, the CDR3 reads TGCAGTGCCCACGAGGATACGCAGTATTTT. The gene calls are TRBV20-1 and TRBJ2-3; D is unresolved. Germline CDR1 reads DFQATT; CDR2 reads SNEGSKA (reference sequence). Trimming stripped 6 bases from V and 6 bases from J, with 7 bases between. The CDR3 totals 10 residues.

The chain carries TRBV7-9 and TRBJ2-2; 11 nucleotides line up with TRBD2. Trimming cost V 4 bases and J 8 bases; bases outside gene matches: 12. Germline assignment: CDR1 SEHNR and CDR2 FQNEAQ (reference sequence). This CDR3 contains 17 residues. CDR3 residues: CASSSRPSGRIWGELFF. For the CDR3, the DNA is TGTGCCAGCAGCTCTCGACCTAGCGGGAGGATCTGGGGGGAGCTGTTTTTT.

This clonotype was counted between two and nine times. V gene TRBV7-6 combines with J gene TRBJ1-2; D call uncertain. Trimming took 1 base from V and 7 from J, leaving 13 bases between them. The CDR3 is made up of 14 amino acids. Germline values: CDR1 SGHVS, CDR2 FNYEAQ. The CDR3: CASSLEVGVGGYTF. CDR3 coding DNA: TGTGCCAGCAGCTTAGAGGTCGGGGTCGGTGGCTACACCTTC.

The chain is built from TRBV19 and TRBJ2-3; 9 bases match TRBD2. This CDR3 has 15 residues. The J segment lost 1 base and the V segment lost 6 bases, leaving 5 bases of the junction unmatched. CDR1 is LNHDA, CDR2 SQIVND, per germline (reference sequence). The CDR3 DNA reads TGTGCCAGTAGCCAGCGGGAGGTCCGCACAGATACGCAGTATTTT. Encoded protein: CASSQREVRTDTQYF.

This rearrangement joins TRBV6-1 to TRBJ2-3; 8 bases map to TRBD2. CDR1 is MNHNS and CDR2 is SASEGT in the germline V gene. Trimming removed 6 bases from V and 1 base from J; junction bases left unmatched: 6. This CDR3 comprises 15 residues. CDR3 protein: CASSREGLGTDTQYF. The CDR3 region has the DNA TGTGCCAGCAGCCGGGAGGGGTTGGGCACAGATACGCAGTATTTT.

This clonotype is deemed medium-sized. The chain is built from TRBV6-5 and TRBJ2-7; D might be TRBD2 (6 bases). The CDR3 covers 14 residues. V was cut by 4 bases and J by 3 bases, with 13 bases left in between. CDR1 MNHEY and CDR2 SVGAGI come from the germline V gene. The CDR3 sequence is CASSSTSGDYEQYF. In DNA, the CDR3 is TGTGCCAGCAGTTCGACATCGGGAGACTACGAGCAGTACTTC.

The genes are TRBV7-3 and TRBJ2-2; D is unresolved. The V gene lost 1 base and the J gene lost 5 bases, with 8 bases spanning the gap. The CDR3 has 14 residues. Germline V gene sequence: CDR1 SGHTA, CDR2 FQGTGA. As DNA, the CDR3 is TGTGCCAGCAGCTTAATAAGCTTGACCGGGGAGCTGTTTTTT. This translates into CASSLISLTGELFF. The full variable domain, rest sourced from reference TRBV7-3 and TRBJ2-2, is GAGVSQTPSNKVTEKGKYVELRCDPISGHTALYWYRQSLGQGPEFLIYFQGTGAADDSGLPNDRFFAVRPEGSVSTLKIQRTERGDSAVYLCASSLISLTGELFFGEGSRLTVL.

The chain employs TRBV27 and TRBJ1-2; D unresolved. The CDR3 covers 14 residues. Germline V lookup: CDR1 MNHEY, CDR2 SMNVEV (reference sequence). Trimming removed 2 bases from V and 4 bases from J, with 11 bases in between. Here the CDR3 DNA reads TGTGCCAGCAGTTTACGGGAGAACTTCTATGGCTACACCTTC. Amino acids: CASSLRENFYGYTF.